Shown below are 11 T cell receptor beta chains from a single sample sequenced in a study of T-cell reconstitution after alpha-beta-depleted transplantation in children. TCRbeta library preparation incorporated unique molecular identifiers. Each CDR3 protein is one row after TCRdb ran MiXCR on the PCR reads. The sample holds around 120,000 distinct CDR3 sequences, roughly 24% seen once. The starting material was PBMCs, mostly from graft donor cells, obtained 180 days after TCRalphabeta/CD19-depleted stem cell transplant. Every receptor here comes from a male patient aged 2-9 years who had a stem cell transplant for chronic granulomatous disease, so the T cells may come from the graft donor.

CDR3 loop: CASSDQSSGFFEQYF. CDR3 DNA: TGTGCCAGCAGTGACCAGAGTTCAGGGTTTTTCGAGCAGTACTTC. The rearrangement uses TRBV2 and TRBJ2-1, with a weak D call TRBD1 (5 bases). The J call is uncertain, as TRBJ2-7 better fits the DNA end. Germline V lookup: CDR1 SNHLY, CDR2 FYNNEI. The CDR3 consists of 15 residues.

This clonotype has only a few counts. The V and J genes are TRBV20-1 and TRBJ2-1; 13 bases are shared with TRBD2. Germline V gene data show CDR1 as DFQATT and CDR2 as SNEGSKA (reference sequence). Unmatched junction bases numbered 3, after V lost 5 bases and J lost 8 bases. This CDR3 has 13 amino acids. DNA of the CDR3: TGCAGTGCTCGGACTAGCGGGAGATATGAGCAGTTCTTC. Amino acid sequence: CSARTSGRYEQFF.

This clonotype was counted at least ten times. V gene TRBV6-5 combines with J gene TRBJ2-5; the D call may be TRBD1 or TRBD2 (6 bases each). Per the germline V gene, CDR1 is MNHEY and CDR2 is SVGAGI. The CDR3 length is 13 residues. The V end was cut by 6 bases, the J end by 5 bases, with 13 bases between. The CDR3: CASRLGGMETQYF. For the CDR3, the DNA is TGTGCCAGCAGGCTGGGGGGCATGGAGACCCAGTACTTC.

The gene calls are TRBV12-3 or TRBV12-4 and TRBJ2-3; D gene unclear. CDR3 length: 15 residues. V lost 3 bases and J lost 0, with 10 bases in between. The CDR3: CASSFWRISTDTQYF. Written as DNA, the CDR3 is TGTGCCAGCAGTTTCTGGCGGATAAGCACAGATACGCAGTATTTT.

This chain connects TRBV20-1 to TRBJ1-5; TRBD1 aligns across 7 bases. The J segment lost 4 bases and the V segment lost 6 bases, leaving 6 bases of the junction unmatched. Germline CDR1 is DFQATT and CDR2 is SNEGSKA (reference sequence). The length of the CDR3 is 13 residues. This CDR3 reads CSADREGNQPQHF. CDR3 nucleotide sequence: TGCAGTGCCGACAGGGAAGGGAATCAGCCCCAGCATTTT.

The V call is TRBV27, the J call TRBJ2-2, with 7 bases fitting TRBD1. The germline CDR1 and CDR2 sequences are MNHEY and SMNVEV (reference sequence). Trimming at V came to 5 bases and at J to 7 bases, leaving 7 bases not matched to a gene. The CDR3 runs to 14 residues. The CDR3 protein is CASSPTGVIGELFF. DNA of the CDR3: TGTGCCAGCAGTCCCACAGGGGTCATCGGGGAGCTGTTTTTT.

Ten or more counts support this clonotype. This rearrangement joins TRBV12-3 or TRBV12-4 to TRBJ1-3, with D maybe TRBD1 (6 bases). V shed 1 base and J shed 7 bases, with 20 bases lying between them. CDR3 size: 17 residues. The CDR3 sequence is CASSLGYPTSQGNTIYF. The CDR3 region has the DNA TGTGCCAGCAGTTTAGGATATCCCACCTCTCAGGGGAACACCATATATTTT.

The chain combines TRBV12-3 or TRBV12-4 with TRBJ1-6; 7 bases match TRBD1. Trimming at V came to 7 bases and at J to 12 bases, leaving 15 bases not matched to a gene. The CDR3 is 15 amino acids. The CDR3 loop is CASTFSGQYAKPLHF. CDR3 nucleotide sequence: TGTGCCAGCACTTTCTCGGGACAGTACGCGAAACCCCTCCACTTT.

This clonotype showed up just a few times. The rearrangement links TRBV29-1 to TRBJ2-3; 7 bases are shared with TRBD2. In germline, CDR1 is SQVTM, CDR2 ANQGSEA. The V segment lost 5 bases and the J segment 4 bases; nucleotides outside the gene matches: 15. The CDR3 loop spans 16 amino acids. The CDR3 DNA reads as TGCAGCGTTTTCGCGGGAGTATTCGCCGTGGCAGATACGCAGTATTTT. Protein sequence: CSVFAGVFAVADTQYF.

The chain employs TRBV20-1 and TRBJ2-2; no definite D call. CDR1 is DFQATT, CDR2 SNEGSKA, per germline (reference sequence). CDR3 length: 14 amino acids. V was shortened by 3 bases and J by 1 base, with 9 bases between the two germline ends. CDR3 in DNA: TGCAGTGCTAGGAAAATGGGGAACACCGGGGAGCTGTTTTTT. Its protein product is CSARKMGNTGELFF.

There are many counts of this clonotype. CDR3 DNA: TGCAGTGCCGGAAAACAGGATATGGTTAGTTCACCCCTCCACTTT. This codes for CSAGKQDMVSSPLHF. This sequence joins TRBV20-1 and TRBJ1-6; D perhaps matches TRBD1 (5 bases). This CDR3 has 15 residues. Germline V gene sequence: CDR1 DFQATT, CDR2 SNEGSKA (reference sequence). Trimming took 6 bases from V and 9 from J, leaving 21 bases between them.